This record looks at one T cell receptor beta chain sequence and its context. The data originate from a study of blood T cell repertoires in COVID-19. At the level of the study: Sites in the United States, Italy and Spain provided acute and convalescent COVID-19 samples. Sources were T cells, B-cell-depleted T cells, or PBMCs; the material itself was cDNA or gDNA.

CDR3 length: 15 residues. Germline values: CDR1 SNHLY, CDR2 FYNNEI. Trimming took 6 bases from V and 0 from J; bases not matched to a gene: 4. Authors' methods: Reference gene primer amplification yielded estimated nucleated cell counts. Profiled with immunoSEQ multiplex PCR; TCRdb holds only in-frame clones, not every one. D and trimming come from the DNA, and the V and J calls and clone size come from that table. Of 300,000 to 400,000 clones listed, about 93% are singletons. This receptor was taken from a young woman who had recovered from COVID-19. The rearrangement uses TRBV2 and TRBJ2-3; 9 bases fit TRBD2. The sample consisted of peripheral blood. CDR3 in DNA: TGTGCCAGCAGGACCACTAGCGGGAGCACAGATACGCAGTATTTT. Protein product: CASRTTSGSTDTQYF.